Presented here are 16 T cell receptor beta chains from one specimen sequenced in a study of identical twins. TCRdb re-analysed the 5' RACE reads in MiXCR, keeping a single row per CDR3 protein. The table lists roughly 570,000 distinct CDR3 sequences, approximately 9.6% of them singletons. This same sample was also taken into another study, of yellow fever vaccine responses in identical twins.

Sequenced input: PBMCs. These receptors were obtained from a woman aged 18 to 35 in good health.

The chain has TRBV4-1 and TRBJ2-7; 7 positions match TRBD1. V lost 4 bases to trimming and J lost 0 bases; unmatched junction nucleotides: 6. Germline V gene data show CDR1 as MGHRA and CDR2 as YSYEKL. The CDR3 consists of 15 residues. The CDR3 spells CASSRTPGGSYEQYF. CDR3 DNA: TGCGCCAGCAGCCGGACCCCAGGGGGCTCCTACGAGCAGTACTTC.

This clonotype has a count of ten or more. This chain uses TRBV12-3 or TRBV12-4 with TRBJ2-7; perhaps TRBD1 as D (6 bases). This CDR3 has 13 amino acids. Trimming stripped 5 bases from V and 3 bases from J, with 11 bases between. The CDR3 DNA sequence: TGTGCCAGCAGTCCTCCAGGGGTCTACGAGCAGTACTTC. Translation: CASSPPGVYEQYF.

A few counts support this clonotype. The rearrangement uses TRBV5-1 and TRBJ2-1; a possible D gene is TRBD2 (7 bases). The CDR3 spans 17 residues. Trimming took 0 bases from V and 9 from J, leaving 22 bases between them. Germline V gene data show CDR1 as SGHRS and CDR2 as YFSETQ. CDR3 sequence: CASSLGVEGGGRGEQFF. DNA for the CDR3: TGCGCCAGCAGCTTGGGCGTAGAGGGGGGGGGCCGAGGTGAGCAGTTCTTC.

This clonotype has at least ten counts. V and J are TRBV20-1 and TRBJ2-5; 11 bases fit TRBD2. The J segment lost 5 bases and the V segment lost 6 bases, leaving 8 bases of the junction unmatched. In germline, CDR1 is DFQATT, CDR2 SNEGSKA (reference sequence). The CDR3 is 14 residues long. As DNA, the CDR3 is TGCAGTGCCCATCCGAGGACTAGCGGGGAGACCCAGTACTTC. Amino acids: CSAHPRTSGETQYF.

The gene calls are TRBV20-1 and TRBJ2-5; 8 nucleotides agree with TRBD2. The germline V gene encodes CDR1 DFQATT and CDR2 SNEGSKA (reference sequence). Trimming took 5 bases from V and 5 from J; bases not matched to a gene: 13. This CDR3 comprises 15 residues. The CDR3 protein is CSALVPGLDTETQYF. CDR3 coding DNA: TGCAGTGCTCTTGTCCCGGGACTAGATACGGAGACCCAGTACTTC.

This clonotype was picked up many times. The genes are TRBV4-2 and TRBJ2-7, with 9 bases that match TRBD1. Germline CDR1 and CDR2: LGHNA and YNFKEQ. CDR3 size: 14 residues. With 4 bases clipped from V and 5 bases from J, the junction kept 6 bases outside the gene matches. The CDR3 sequence: CASSPTRDRDEQYF. The CDR3 DNA follows: TGTGCCAGCAGCCCTACGAGGGACAGGGACGAGCAGTACTTC.

This clonotype was counted a few times. The chain couples TRBV12-3 or TRBV12-4 to TRBJ1-2; tentatively, D is TRBD1 (6 bases). V lost 7 bases and J lost 4, with 16 bases in between. The CDR3 loop spans 14 amino acids. The CDR3 loop reads CASTLDQGGYGYTF. The CDR3 DNA reads TGTGCCAGCACCTTGGACCAAGGGGGCTATGGCTACACCTTC.

The table lists this clonotype with many counts. The V gene is TRBV21-1, the J gene TRBJ2-1; no DNA check was done on the table's D call, TRBD1. TRBV21-1 is labeled a pseudogene. The CDR3 spans 12 residues. The CDR3 region is CASRDRGDEQFF. Written as DNA, the CDR3 is TGTGCCAGCAGGGACAGGGGAGATGAGCAGTTCTTC.

There are many counts of this clonotype. For the CDR3, the DNA is TGTGCCAGCAGTCCACAGACTAGCGGGGCCGAGGAGCAGTACTTC. Translating it yields CASSPQTSGAEEQYF. This rearrangement joins TRBV12-3 or TRBV12-4 to TRBJ2-7; TRBD2 agrees at 11 bases. J gave up 7 bases and V 5 bases, and 10 bases lay outside the gene matches. This CDR3 comprises 15 residues.

This clonotype has at least ten counts. The chain joins TRBV9 to TRBJ2-2; 9 bases line up with TRBD1. CDR1 and CDR2 (germline): SGDLS, YYNGEE. CDR3 size: 16 residues. V shed 5 bases, J shed 4 bases, and the junction held 9 bases outside the gene matches. CDR3 region: CASRSDRGGSTGELFF. The DNA of the CDR3 is TGTGCCAGCAGGTCGGACAGGGGTGGATCCACCGGGGAGCTGTTTTTT. The variable domain in full, with the rest retrieved from reference TRBV9 and TRBJ2-2, is DSGVTQTPKHLITATGQRVTLRCSPRSGDLSVYWYQQSLDQGLQFLIQYYNGEERAKGNILERFSAQQFPDLHSELNLSSLELGDSALYFCASRSDRGGSTGELFFGEGSRLTVL.

The table lists this clonotype with a few counts. The rearrangement joins TRBV5-1 to TRBJ2-5, with D possibly being TRBD1 (6 bases). Germline-derived CDR1 and CDR2 are SGHRS and YFSETQ. CDR3 length: 14 residues. V was pared by 4 bases and J by 1 base, with 11 bases between. CDR3 residues: CASSPTGIQETQYF. Here the CDR3 DNA reads TGCGCCAGCAGCCCCACAGGGATCCAAGAGACCCAGTACTTC.

This clonotype was seen repeatedly, ten times or more. The chain is built from TRBV6-1 and TRBJ2-2, with a weak D call TRBD1 (5 bases). V shed 7 bases and J shed 5 bases, with 14 bases lying between them. The germline gives CDR1 MNHNS, CDR2 SASEGT. There are 14 residues in the CDR3. The CDR3 is CASKGEGATGELFF. The CDR3 DNA reads TGTGCCAGCAAGGGTGAAGGGGCGACCGGGGAGCTGTTTTTT.

This rearrangement joins TRBV20-1 to TRBJ2-1; perhaps TRBD2 as D (6 bases). Per germline, CDR1 DFQATT and CDR2 SNEGSKA (reference sequence). The CDR3 has 14 amino acids. V lost 6 bases and J 6 bases, leaving 18 bases between the germline ends. CDR3 amino acids: CSARIDGSGNEQFF. CDR3 DNA: TGCAGTGCCCGAATTGATGGTAGCGGCAATGAGCAGTTCTTC.

This clonotype was seen more than once but under ten times. CDR3 protein: CSASGSGALNTEAFF. DNA for the CDR3: TGCAGTGCTAGTGGTTCAGGGGCACTGAACACTGAAGCTTTCTTT. This sequence joins TRBV20-1 and TRBJ1-1, with D perhaps TRBD1 (6 bases). In germline, CDR1 is DFQATT, CDR2 SNEGSKA (reference sequence). The ends were cut back, 3 bases at V and 0 bases at J, with 14 bases in the middle. The CDR3 is 15 amino acids.

In this sample, this clonotype turned up many times. The chain has TRBV12-3 or TRBV12-4 and TRBJ2-2; 10 bases map to TRBD1. With V trimmed by 6 bases and J by 8 bases, 15 bases remained unmatched. The CDR3 consists of 17 residues. Here the CDR3 reads CASSGLAGTGARGELFF. The CDR3 nucleotides are TGTGCCAGCAGCGGTCTTGCCGGGACAGGGGCGAGGGGGGAGCTGTTTTTT.

This clonotype has a handful of counts. V usage is TRBV3-1 and J usage is TRBJ2-7; 8 bases fit TRBD2. CDR1 and CDR2 (germline): LGHDT, YNNKEL (reference sequence). V dropped 1 base and J dropped 7; count of bases not matched to a gene: 3. The CDR3 is 13 amino acids. The CDR3 loop reads CASSQVAGGEQYF. The CDR3 bases are TGTGCCAGCAGCCAAGTGGCGGGGGGAGAGCAGTACTTC.